This entry describes one T cell receptor beta chain. Its antigen is undetermined. Other DNA sequences in this specimen translate into the identical CDR3. Deep was the level used in running the assay. Assay: immunoSEQ multiplex PCR; the TCRdb copy retains only in-frame clones and omits some. Among about 510,000 clones listed, approximately 85% were seen once. V trimming: 3 bases; J trimming: 4 bases; junction bases outside the gene matches: 2. CDR1 and CDR2 from the germline V gene are MNHEY and SMNVEV (reference sequence). This CDR3 contains 14 residues. In unsorted samples, genomic DNA was obtained using tens of millions of PBMCs. The data derive from a study of shared clonotypes between healthy human individuals. General study results and limits: Among donors, the sharing of clonotypes was expected to be influenced by sequencing depth.

The sequence was obtained from a woman aged 40 to 50 in good health. Some clones in this sample may be carry-over from other donors' samples. The chain combines TRBV27 with TRBJ2-3; 9 nucleotides match TRBD1. The sample consisted of PBMCs. CDR3 region: CASSLGQGADTQYF. The CDR3 bases are TGTGCCAGCAGTTTGGGACAGGGAGCAGATACGCAGTATTTT.